These 3 T cell receptor beta chains were all obtained from the same sample, sequenced in a study of blood T cells in healthy people across ages. The use of a sample-barcoded 5' primer and a J-beta primer mix characterized a second PCR of about 7 to 12 cycles. TCRdb reprocessed the 5' RACE reads with MiXCR, giving one entry per CDR3 protein. The sample lists some 860,000 distinct CDR3 sequences, just over 55% occurring once. Material: blood. The receptors shown here come from a man aged 35 to 55 in good health.

This chain uses TRBV28 with TRBJ1-1; TRBD1 agrees at 8 bases. The CDR3 covers 18 residues. V was pared by 1 base and J by 2 bases, with 12 bases of the junction left unmatched. Germline V gene sequence: CDR1 MDHEN, CDR2 SYDVKM. For the CDR3, the DNA is TGTGCCAGCAGTTTATACATGGGAATGACAGGGGCTAACACTGAAGCTTTCTTT. Translated: CASSLYMGMTGANTEAFF.

The chain employs TRBV4-3 and TRBJ2-5, with D possibly matching TRBD1 (7 bases). V shed 5 bases and J shed 11 bases, with 24 bases lying between them. The CDR3 sequence is 15 residues long. Germline values: CDR1 LGHNA, CDR2 YSLEER. CDR3 sequence (DNA): TGCGCCAGCAGCGGGTCTCAGGGGGGATGGGGTGAGCAGTACTTC. Translating gives CASSGSQGGWGEQYF.

This clonotype appeared many times. The rearrangement joins TRBV5-6 to TRBJ1-2; D gene ambiguous. This CDR3 has 12 residues. Trimming pared 0 bases from V and 4 bases from J, leaving 4 bases between. The V gene's germline CDR1 is SGHDT and CDR2 YYEEEE. CDR3 residues: CASSLDSYGYTF. The CDR3, as DNA: TGTGCCAGCAGCTTGGACAGCTATGGCTACACCTTC. The full variable domain, rest sourced from reference TRBV5-6 and TRBJ1-2, is DAGVTQSPTHLIKTRGQQVTLRCSPKSGHDTVSWYQQALGQGPQFIFQYYEEEERQRGNFPDRFSGHQFPNYSSELNVNALLLGDSALYLCASSLDSYGYTFGSGTRLTVV.